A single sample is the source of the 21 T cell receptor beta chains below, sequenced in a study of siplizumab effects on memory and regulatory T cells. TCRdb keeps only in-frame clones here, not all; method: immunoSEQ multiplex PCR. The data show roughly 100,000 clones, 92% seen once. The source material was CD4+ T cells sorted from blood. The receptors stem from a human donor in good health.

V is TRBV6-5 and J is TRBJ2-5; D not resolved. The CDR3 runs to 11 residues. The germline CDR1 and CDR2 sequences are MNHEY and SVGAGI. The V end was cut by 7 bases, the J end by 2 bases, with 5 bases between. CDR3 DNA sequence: TGTGCCAGCATGCGGCAAGAGACCCAGTACTTC. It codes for CASMRQETQYF.

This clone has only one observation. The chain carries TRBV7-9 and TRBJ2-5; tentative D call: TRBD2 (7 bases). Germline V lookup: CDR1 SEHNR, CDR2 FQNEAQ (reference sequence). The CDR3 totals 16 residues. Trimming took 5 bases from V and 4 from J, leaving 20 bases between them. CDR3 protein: CASSPPVRGARETQYF. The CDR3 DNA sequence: TGTGCCAGCAGCCCGCCCGTTCGGGGGGCAAGAGAGACCCAGTACTTC.

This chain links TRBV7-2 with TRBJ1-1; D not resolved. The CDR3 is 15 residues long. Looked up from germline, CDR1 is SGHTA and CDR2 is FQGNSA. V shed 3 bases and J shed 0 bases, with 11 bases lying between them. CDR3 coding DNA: TGTGCCAGCAGCTTTGCTACATCTATGAACACTGAAGCTTTCTTT. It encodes CASSFATSMNTEAFF. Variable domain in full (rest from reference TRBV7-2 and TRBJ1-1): GAGVSQSPSNKVTEKGKDVELRCDPISGHTALYWYRQSLGQGLEFLIYFQGNSAPDKSGLPSDRFSAERTGGSVSTLTIQRTQQEDSAVYLCASSFATSMNTEAFFGQGTRLTVV.

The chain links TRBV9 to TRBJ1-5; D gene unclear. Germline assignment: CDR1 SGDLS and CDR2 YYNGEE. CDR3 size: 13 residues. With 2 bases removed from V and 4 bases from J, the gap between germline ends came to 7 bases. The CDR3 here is CASSVTENQPQHF. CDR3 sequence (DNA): TGTGCCAGCAGCGTTACGGAAAATCAGCCCCAGCATTTT.

CDR3 DNA: TGTGCCAGCAGCGGTCAACCCGGCCCTTTCTACGAGCAGTACTTC. Amino acid sequence: CASSGQPGPFYEQYF. The chain has TRBV9 and TRBJ2-7; D unresolved. Deletions cut 3 bases from V and 3 bases from J, with 16 bases between. The CDR3 totals 15 residues. CDR1 is SGDLS, CDR2 YYNGEE, per germline.

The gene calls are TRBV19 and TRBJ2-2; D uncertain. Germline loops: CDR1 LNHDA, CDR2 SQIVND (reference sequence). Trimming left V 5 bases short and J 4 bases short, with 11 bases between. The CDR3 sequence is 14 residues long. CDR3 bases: TGTGCCAGTAGTTGGACGGACGTCACCGGGGAGCTGTTTTTT. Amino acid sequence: CASSWTDVTGELFF.

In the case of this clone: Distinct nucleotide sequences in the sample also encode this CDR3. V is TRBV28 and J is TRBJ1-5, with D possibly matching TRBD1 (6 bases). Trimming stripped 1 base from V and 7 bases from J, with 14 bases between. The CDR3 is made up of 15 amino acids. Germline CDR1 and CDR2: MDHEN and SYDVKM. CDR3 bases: TGTGCCAGCAGTTTATCGGGGGGCGGGGGGCAGCCCCAGCATTTT. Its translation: CASSLSGGGGQPQHF.

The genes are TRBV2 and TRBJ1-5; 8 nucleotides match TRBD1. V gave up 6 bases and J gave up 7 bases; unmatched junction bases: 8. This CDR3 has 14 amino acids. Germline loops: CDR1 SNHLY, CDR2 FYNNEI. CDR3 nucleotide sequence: TGTGCCAGCAGGACCCTCAGGGGGCAACAGCCCCAGCATTTT. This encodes CASRTLRGQQPQHF.

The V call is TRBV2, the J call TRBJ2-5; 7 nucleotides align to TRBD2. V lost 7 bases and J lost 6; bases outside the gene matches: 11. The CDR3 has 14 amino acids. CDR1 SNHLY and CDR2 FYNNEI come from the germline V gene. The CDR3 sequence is CASIEGRAPKTQYF. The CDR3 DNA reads TGTGCCAGCATAGAGGGGAGGGCCCCTAAGACCCAGTACTTC.

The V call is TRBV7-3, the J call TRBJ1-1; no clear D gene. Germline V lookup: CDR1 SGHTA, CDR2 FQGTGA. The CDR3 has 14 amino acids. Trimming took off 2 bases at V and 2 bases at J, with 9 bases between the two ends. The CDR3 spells CASSLDTLNTEAFF. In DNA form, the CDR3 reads TGTGCCAGCAGCTTAGACACATTAAACACTGAAGCTTTCTTT.

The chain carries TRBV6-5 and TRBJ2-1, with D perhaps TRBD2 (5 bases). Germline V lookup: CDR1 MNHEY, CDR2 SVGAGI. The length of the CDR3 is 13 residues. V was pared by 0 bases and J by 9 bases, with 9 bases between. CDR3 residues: CASSYSTRGEQFF. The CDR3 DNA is TGTGCCAGCAGTTACTCGACCCGGGGTGAGCAGTTCTTC.

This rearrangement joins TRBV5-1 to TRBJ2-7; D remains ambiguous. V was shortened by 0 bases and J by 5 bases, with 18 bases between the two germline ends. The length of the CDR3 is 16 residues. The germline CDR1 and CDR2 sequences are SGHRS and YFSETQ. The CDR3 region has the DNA TGCGCCAGCAGCTTGGCGTCCGGGTCCCTGGGAAACGAGCAGTACTTC. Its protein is CASSLASGSLGNEQYF.

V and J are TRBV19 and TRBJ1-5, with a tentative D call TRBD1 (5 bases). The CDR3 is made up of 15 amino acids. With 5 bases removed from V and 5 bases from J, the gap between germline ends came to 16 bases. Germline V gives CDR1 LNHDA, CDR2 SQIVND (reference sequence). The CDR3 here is CASSLRQRPDQPQHF. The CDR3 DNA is TGTGCCAGTAGTCTAAGACAGAGACCTGATCAGCCCCAGCATTTT.

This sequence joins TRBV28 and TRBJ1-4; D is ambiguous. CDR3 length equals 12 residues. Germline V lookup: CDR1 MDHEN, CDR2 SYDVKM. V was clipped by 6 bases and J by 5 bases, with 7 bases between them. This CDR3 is CASRSGNEKLFF. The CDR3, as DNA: TGTGCCAGCAGGTCGGGGAATGAAAAACTGTTTTTT.

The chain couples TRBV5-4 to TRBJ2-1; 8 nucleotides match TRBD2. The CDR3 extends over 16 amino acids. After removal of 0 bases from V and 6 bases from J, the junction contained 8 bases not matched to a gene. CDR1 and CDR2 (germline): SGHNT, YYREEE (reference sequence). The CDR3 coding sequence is TGTGCCAGCAGCTTGGGGATACAGCGGGAGTCCAATGAGCAGTTCTTC. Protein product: CASSLGIQRESNEQFF.

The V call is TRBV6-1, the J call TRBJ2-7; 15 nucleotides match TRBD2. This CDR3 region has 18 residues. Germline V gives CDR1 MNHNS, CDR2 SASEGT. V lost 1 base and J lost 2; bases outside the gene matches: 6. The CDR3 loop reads CASSEDPGLAGGPYEQYF. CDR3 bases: TGTGCCAGCAGTGAAGACCCTGGACTAGCGGGAGGGCCCTACGAGCAGTACTTC.

Here the CDR3 DNA reads TGTGCCAGCAGCCAAAAGGACAGGGGCCGCACAGATACGCAGTATTTT. The encoded protein is CASSQKDRGRTDTQYF. The chain carries TRBV4-2 and TRBJ2-3; 9 nucleotides agree with TRBD1. The CDR3 totals 16 residues. Per germline, CDR1 LGHNA and CDR2 YNFKEQ. The junction had 4 bases not matched to a gene; V was cut back by 2 bases and J by 1 base.

The CDR3 region has the DNA TGTGCCAGCTCACCACCGAACAGGGACACTGAAGCTTTCTTT. Its protein is CASSPPNRDTEAFF. This chain uses TRBV18 with TRBJ1-1; maybe TRBD1 (6 bases). CDR3 size: 14 residues. CDR1 and CDR2 (germline): KGHSH, LQKENI. Trimming took 0 bases from V and 3 from J, leaving 8 bases between them.

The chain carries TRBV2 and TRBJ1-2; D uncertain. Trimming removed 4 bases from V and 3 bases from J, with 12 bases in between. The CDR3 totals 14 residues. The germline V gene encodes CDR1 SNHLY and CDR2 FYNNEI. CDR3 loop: CASSGDGVYYGYTF. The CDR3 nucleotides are TGTGCCAGCAGTGGGGATGGAGTGTACTATGGCTACACCTTC.

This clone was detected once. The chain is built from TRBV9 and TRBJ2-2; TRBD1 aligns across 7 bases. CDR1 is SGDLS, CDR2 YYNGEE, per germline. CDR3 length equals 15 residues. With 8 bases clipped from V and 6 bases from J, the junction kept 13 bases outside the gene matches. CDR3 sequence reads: CASEGGTRSPGELFF. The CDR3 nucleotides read TGTGCCAGTGAAGGGGGCACCCGGTCCCCCGGGGAGCTGTTTTTT.

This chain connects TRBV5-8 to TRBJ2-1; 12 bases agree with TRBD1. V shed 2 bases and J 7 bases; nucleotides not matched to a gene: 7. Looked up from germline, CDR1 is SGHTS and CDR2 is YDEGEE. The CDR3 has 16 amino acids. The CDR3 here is CASSFTRDRGLNEQFF. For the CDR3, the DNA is TGTGCCAGCAGCTTCACCCGGGACAGGGGGCTGAATGAGCAGTTCTTC.